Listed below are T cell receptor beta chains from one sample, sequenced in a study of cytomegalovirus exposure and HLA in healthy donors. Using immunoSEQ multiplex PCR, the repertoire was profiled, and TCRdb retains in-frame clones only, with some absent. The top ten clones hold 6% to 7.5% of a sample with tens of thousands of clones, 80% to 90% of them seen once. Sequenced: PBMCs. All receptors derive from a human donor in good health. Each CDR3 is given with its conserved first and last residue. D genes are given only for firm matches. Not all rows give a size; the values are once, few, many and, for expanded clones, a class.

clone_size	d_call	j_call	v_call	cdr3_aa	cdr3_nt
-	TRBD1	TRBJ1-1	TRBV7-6	CASSLGAGTDKPNTEAFF	TGTGCCAGCAGCTTAGGGGCCGGGACAGACAAACCGAACACTGAAGCTTTCTTT
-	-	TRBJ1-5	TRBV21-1	CASSKTTGISNQPQHF	TGTGCCAGCAGCAAAACGACAGGGATTAGCAATCAGCCCCAGCATTTT
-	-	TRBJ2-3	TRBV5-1	CASRPTGRGGTDTQYF	TGCGCCAGCCGACCAACAGGGAGGGGCGGCACAGATACGCAGTATTTT
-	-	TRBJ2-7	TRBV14	CASSLTGTGEQYF	TGTGCCAGCAGCTTAACAGGGACGGGGGAGCAGTACTTC
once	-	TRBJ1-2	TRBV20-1	CSARDRFGYTF	TGCAGTGCCCGTGACAGATTTGGCTACACCTTC
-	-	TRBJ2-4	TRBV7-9	CASSLVRTAKNIQYF	TGTGCCAGCAGCTTAGTCAGAACAGCCAAAAACATTCAGTACTTC
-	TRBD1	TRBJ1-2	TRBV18	CASSPSQGGDYGYTF	TGTGCCAGCTCACCAAGTCAAGGGGGCGACTATGGCTACACCTTC
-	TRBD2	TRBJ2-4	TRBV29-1	CSVDTHRGGIQYF	TGCAGCGTTGATACTCATCGCGGGGGGATTCAGTACTTC
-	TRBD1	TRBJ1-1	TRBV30	CAWSVGQGTTEAFF	TGTGCCTGGAGTGTAGGACAGGGGACGACTGAAGCTTTCTTT
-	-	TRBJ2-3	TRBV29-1	CSVVAPQGKGTQYF	TGCAGCGTTGTTGCCCCACAGGGAAAGGGTACGCAGTATTTT